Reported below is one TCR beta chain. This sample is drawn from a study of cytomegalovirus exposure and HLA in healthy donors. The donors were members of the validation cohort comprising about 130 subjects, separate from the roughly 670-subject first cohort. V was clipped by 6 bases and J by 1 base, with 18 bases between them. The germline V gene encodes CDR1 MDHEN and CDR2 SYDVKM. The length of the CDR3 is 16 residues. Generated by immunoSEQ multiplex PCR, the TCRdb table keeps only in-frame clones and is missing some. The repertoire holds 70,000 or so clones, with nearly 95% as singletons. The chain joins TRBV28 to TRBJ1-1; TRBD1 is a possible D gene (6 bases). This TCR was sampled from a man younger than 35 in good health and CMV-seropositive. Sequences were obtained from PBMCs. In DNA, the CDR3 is TGTGCCAGCAGCCCTCCCCTACAGGGCGGGAACACTGAAGCTTTCTTT. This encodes CASSPPLQGGNTEAFF.